What follows are 26 T cell receptor beta chains derived from one specimen sequenced in a study of T cells in Graves' hyperthyroidism and ophthalmopathy. RNA transcripts yielded amplified TCR beta CDR3 regions. Initially, a first-round RT-PCR of the TCR CDR3 employed the HTBI primer set. TCRdb re-analysed the multiplex PCR reads in MiXCR, keeping a single row per CDR3 protein. The sample consists of hundreds of thousands of distinct CDR3 sequences, more than 14% of them appearing once. Sequenced material: blood. The receptors were gathered from a woman in her 50s with Graves' ophthalmopathy.

The table lists this clonotype with many counts. This rearrangement joins TRBV6-1 to TRBJ1-2; a weak D match, TRBD1 (6 bases). CDR1 and CDR2 (germline): MNHNS, SASEGT. There are 15 residues in the CDR3. The germline V and J ends were trimmed by 5 bases and 2 bases, with 15 bases remaining between them. As DNA, the CDR3 is TGTGCCAGCAGTCGAGGCAGCCAGGGGAACTATGGCTACACCTTC. Translating it yields CASSRGSQGNYGYTF.

This clonotype was counted many times. This chain joins TRBV20-1 and TRBJ2-7; 9 positions agree with TRBD1. Germline V gives CDR1 DFQATT, CDR2 SNEGSKA (reference sequence). The J segment lost 0 bases and the V segment lost 5 bases, leaving 8 bases of the junction unmatched. The length of the CDR3 is 15 residues. DNA for the CDR3: TGCAGTGCTGTGGGACAGGGTGACAGCTCCTACGAGCAGTACTTC. Residues: CSAVGQGDSSYEQYF.

This chain uses TRBV3-1 with TRBJ2-6; 10 bases map to TRBD1. Germline CDR1 LGHDT, CDR2 YNNKEL (reference sequence). With 2 bases clipped from V and 0 bases from J, the junction kept 4 bases outside the gene matches. The CDR3 covers 18 residues. CDR3 sequence reads: CASSQRQGASSGANVLTF. CDR3 nucleotide sequence: TGTGCCAGCAGCCAACGACAGGGGGCGAGCTCTGGGGCCAACGTCCTGACTTTC.

This clonotype was observed a few times. This chain links TRBV11-2 with TRBJ2-7; 10 bases map to TRBD1. The junction had 12 bases not matched to a gene; V was cut back by 4 bases and J by 6 bases. Germline CDR1 SGHAT, CDR2 FQNNGV. The CDR3 is 16 residues long. The CDR3 DNA reads TGTGCCAGCAGCTCACAACCGGGACAGGGGAAAGTCGAGCAGTACTTC. Encoded protein: CASSSQPGQGKVEQYF. Together with reference TRBV11-2 and TRBJ2-7, the CDR3 gives the full variable domain: EAGVAQSPRYKIIEKRQSVAFWCNPISGHATLYWYQQILGQGPKLLIQFQNNGVVDDSQLPKDRFSAERLKGVDSTLKIQPAKLEDSAVYLCASSSQPGQGKVEQYFGPGTRLTVT.

This clonotype came up a few times. The chain joins TRBV28 to TRBJ2-3; the D is unclear. There are 18 residues in the CDR3. V lost 5 bases, J lost 5 bases, and 26 bases lay in between. The germline V gene encodes CDR1 MDHEN and CDR2 SYDVKM. CDR3 bases: TGTGCCAGCAGTCCCGTACTCTCGAAAAGTTGGGGTAGAGATACGCAGTATTTT. Its protein is CASSPVLSKSWGRDTQYF.

This clonotype occurred many times. The CDR3 sequence: CASSLVSGSLYEQYF. The CDR3 nucleotides are TGCGCCAGCAGCTTGGTAAGCGGGAGTTTATACGAGCAGTACTTC. The chain joins TRBV5-1 to TRBJ2-7, with 8 positions matching TRBD2. V was pared by 0 bases and J by 4 bases, with 6 bases of the junction left unmatched. The CDR3 extends over 15 amino acids. The germline V gene encodes CDR1 SGHRS and CDR2 YFSETQ.

The rearrangement links TRBV27 to TRBJ2-1, with 8 bases fitting TRBD2. Germline loops: CDR1 MNHEY, CDR2 SMNVEV (reference sequence). With 4 bases clipped from V and 10 bases from J, the junction kept 12 bases outside the gene matches. CDR3 length equals 15 residues. The CDR3 reads CASSSRPPQREEQFF. CDR3 in DNA: TGTGCCAGCAGTTCACGCCCCCCTCAGCGGGAGGAGCAGTTCTTC.

The table lists this clonotype with many counts. J is TRBJ2-5 and V is TRBV20-1, with D perhaps TRBD2 (5 bases). Germline CDR1 is DFQATT and CDR2 is SNEGSKA (reference sequence). The CDR3 sequence is 15 residues long. V gave up 3 bases and J gave up 2 bases, with 16 bases separating them. CDR3 sequence reads: CSASSRGRDQETQYF. CDR3 nucleotide sequence: TGCAGTGCTAGCTCCCGGGGAAGGGATCAAGAGACCCAGTACTTC.

This clonotype was counted between two and nine times. CDR3 residues: CASTHDGEGEKLFF. As DNA, the CDR3 is TGTGCCAGCACACACGACGGCGAGGGTGAAAAACTGTTTTTT. The rearrangement links TRBV7-6 to TRBJ1-4; D gene unclear. V dropped 7 bases and J dropped 7 bases, with 16 bases sitting between them. The CDR3 contains 14 residues. Germline values: CDR1 SGHVS, CDR2 FNYEAQ.

This chain connects TRBV14 to TRBJ2-7, with D uncertain. V gave up 4 bases and J gave up 4 bases, with 23 bases separating them. The CDR3 loop spans 17 amino acids. Looked up from germline, CDR1 is SGHDN and CDR2 is FVKESK. The CDR3 sequence is CASSPTIPTIRRYEQYF. The CDR3 bases are TGTGCCAGCAGCCCCACAATACCCACCATTCGGCGTTACGAGCAGTACTTC.

The chain employs TRBV15 and TRBJ2-2, with D maybe TRBD2 (5 bases). V was shortened by 1 base and J by 4 bases, with 13 bases between the two germline ends. Looked up from germline, CDR1 is LNHNV and CDR2 is YYDKDF (reference sequence). This CDR3 comprises 16 residues. CDR3 coding DNA: TGTGCCACCAGCAGAGTGGTGGGAGTGGGCACCGGGGAGCTGTTTTTT. Amino acid sequence: CATSRVVGVGTGELFF.

This chain uses TRBV14 with TRBJ1-4, with a weak D call TRBD1 (5 bases). Per germline, CDR1 SGHDN and CDR2 FVKESK. Trimming took off 5 bases at V and 4 bases at J, with 14 bases between the two ends. This CDR3 is 15 amino acids long. Written as DNA, the CDR3 is TGTGCCAGCAGCACACCGGGACTCGGTAATGAAAAACTGTTTTTT. Its translation is CASSTPGLGNEKLFF.

This clonotype has more than one count but fewer than ten. V gene TRBV7-9 combines with J gene TRBJ2-5; weak D call: TRBD2 (6 bases). Trimming removed 0 bases at V and 5 bases at J, with 10 bases between. In germline, CDR1 is SEHNR, CDR2 FQNEAQ (reference sequence). The CDR3 length is 14 residues. The CDR3 sequence is CASSLARGLETQYF. CDR3 nucleotides: TGTGCCAGCAGCTTAGCACGGGGGTTGGAGACCCAGTACTTC.

This clonotype has a count of ten or more. The CDR3 spells CASSLDGSLNTEAFF. The DNA of the CDR3 is TGCGCCAGCAGCTTGGACGGTAGTTTGAACACTGAAGCTTTCTTT. The chain couples TRBV5-1 to TRBJ1-1; D unclear. The CDR3 length is 15 residues. The germline V gene has CDR1 SGHRS and CDR2 YFSETQ. Trimming took off 0 bases at V and 0 bases at J, with 9 bases between the two ends.

For this clonotype: This may arise from a read error, as a much more abundant clone is one base away. V is TRBV7-9 and J is TRBJ2-1; possible D gene TRBD2, 6 bases. This CDR3 comprises 15 residues. Germline V lookup: CDR1 SEHNR, CDR2 FQNEAQ (reference sequence). Trimming shortened V by 3 bases and J by 7 bases, and 16 bases separated the two germline ends. The CDR3, as DNA: TGTGCCAGCAGCTTCAGGATTAGCGGTCAAAATGAGCAGTTCTTC. Translating it yields CASSFRISGQNEQFF.

This clonotype was seen many times. The chain uses TRBV12-3 or TRBV12-4 and TRBJ1-3; no reliable D call. Trimming removed 3 bases from V and 5 bases from J, with 8 bases in between. CDR3 length: 13 residues. For the CDR3, the DNA is TGTGCCAGCAGTTTCAGCAGGAGAAACACCATATATTTT. Translating it yields CASSFSRRNTIYF.

The chain employs TRBV5-8 and TRBJ1-3, with D unresolved. Germline CDR1 and CDR2: SGHTS and YDEGEE. Trimming left V 2 bases short and J 0 bases short, with 6 bases between. There are 14 residues in the CDR3. The CDR3 DNA reads TGTGCCAGCAGCTTTCAAGACTCTGGAAACACCATATATTTT. This sequence encodes CASSFQDSGNTIYF.

This clonotype has a count of ten or more. V usage is TRBV20-1 and J usage is TRBJ1-4; 9 nucleotides line up with TRBD1. After removal of 5 bases from V and 7 bases from J, the junction contained 5 bases not matched to a gene. This CDR3 has 13 amino acids. Germline V gives CDR1 DFQATT, CDR2 SNEGSKA (reference sequence). CDR3 coding DNA: TGCAGTGCTCTGGGACAGGGACTTGAAAAACTGTTTTTT. This codes for CSALGQGLEKLFF.

The rearrangement links TRBV9 to TRBJ2-7; 7 bases are shared with TRBD2. The CDR3 is 15 residues long. V lost 3 bases to trimming and J lost 0 bases; unmatched junction nucleotides: 6. Germline loops: CDR1 SGDLS, CDR2 YYNGEE. The DNA of the CDR3 is TGTGCCAGCAGCGCATCGGGAGGCTTCTCCTACGAGCAGTACTTC. Amino acid sequence: CASSASGGFSYEQYF.

This clonotype has a handful of counts. The CDR3 nucleotides read TGTGCCAGTAGTTTTGGGAACTCGAACACTGAAGCTTTCTTT. This gives the protein CASSFGNSNTEAFF. The chain joins TRBV19 to TRBJ1-1, with D unclear. The V gene's germline CDR1 is LNHDA and CDR2 SQIVND (reference sequence). The CDR3 has 14 residues. V was clipped by 5 bases and J by 1 base, with 11 bases between them.

In its sample, this clonotype was seen many times. The rearrangement links TRBV5-1 to TRBJ2-1; D tentatively fits TRBD1 or TRBD2 (5 bases each). The CDR3 sequence is 13 residues long. V lost 1 base and J 10 bases, leaving 12 bases between the germline ends. Germline CDR1 is SGHRS and CDR2 is YFSETQ. CDR3 nucleotide sequence: TGCGCCAGCAGCTTGACGGGACGGTGGGAGCAGTTCTTC. Amino acids: CASSLTGRWEQFF.

This clonotype was counted between two and nine times. The V gene is TRBV19, the J gene TRBJ2-3, with a possible D match to TRBD2 (6 bases). The CDR3 is 13 residues long. V lost 8 bases and J lost 2, with 11 bases in between. From germline, CDR1 is LNHDA and CDR2 SQIVND (reference sequence). The CDR3 here is CASRERATDTQYF. The DNA of the CDR3 is TGTGCCAGTCGGGAGCGGGCCACAGATACGCAGTATTTT. Supplemented by reference TRBV19 and TRBJ2-3, the full variable domain reads DGGITQSPKYLFRKEGQNVTLSCEQNLNHDAMYWYRQDPGQGLRLIYYSQIVNDFQKGDIAEGYSVSREKKESFPLTVTSAQKNPTAFYLCASRERATDTQYFGPGTRLTVL.

This clonotype was counted ten times or more. V usage is TRBV12-3 or TRBV12-4 and J usage is TRBJ2-1; TRBD1 aligns across 7 bases. The V gene end was trimmed by 5 bases and the J gene end by 5 bases; junction bases not matched to a gene: 12. This CDR3 contains 16 residues. CDR3 bases: TGTGCCAGCAGTGAAACCGGGACAGCGTTAAACAATGAGCAGTTCTTC. Translated: CASSETGTALNNEQFF.

This clonotype was detected many times. The CDR3 DNA sequence: TGTGCCAGCAGTTATGCCGGACTGACAGGGGAGCTGCTGGATTACGGAGGCTACACCTTC. This codes for CASSYAGLTGELLDYGGYTF. The rearrangement joins TRBV12-3 or TRBV12-4 to TRBJ1-2; 8 bases match TRBD1. The CDR3 length is 20 residues. The junction had 27 bases not matched to a gene; V was cut back by 4 bases and J by 8 bases.

J is TRBJ1-1 and V is TRBV2; 7 bases are a match to TRBD1. After removal of 8 bases from V and 7 bases from J, the junction contained 19 bases not matched to a gene. The CDR3 is 16 residues long. Germline V lookup: CDR1 SNHLY, CDR2 FYNNEI. The CDR3 region has the DNA TGTGCCAGCCCCTATATAACAGGGGAAAAGAGGGTTGAAGCTTTCTTT. Translation gives CASPYITGEKRVEAFF.

The J gene is TRBJ1-1, the V gene TRBV29-1, with D tentatively TRBD1 (6 bases). Germline V gene data show CDR1 as SQVTM and CDR2 as ANQGSEA. Trimming cost V 6 bases and J 4 bases, with 18 bases left between them. There are 14 residues in the CDR3. The CDR3 loop is CSVSPPGVSTEAFF. The CDR3 nucleotides are TGCAGCGTCTCACCCCCAGGGGTTTCCACTGAAGCTTTCTTT.